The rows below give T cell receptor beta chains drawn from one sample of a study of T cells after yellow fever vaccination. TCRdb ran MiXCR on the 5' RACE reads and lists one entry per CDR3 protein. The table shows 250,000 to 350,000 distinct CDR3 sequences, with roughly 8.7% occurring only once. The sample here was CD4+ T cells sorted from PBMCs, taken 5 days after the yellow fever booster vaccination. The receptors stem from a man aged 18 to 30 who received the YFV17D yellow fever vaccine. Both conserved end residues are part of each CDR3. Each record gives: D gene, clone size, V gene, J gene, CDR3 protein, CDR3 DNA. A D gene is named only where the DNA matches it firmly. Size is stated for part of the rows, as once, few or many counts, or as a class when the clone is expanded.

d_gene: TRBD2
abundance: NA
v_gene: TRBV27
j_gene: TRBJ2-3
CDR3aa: CASSLEGLDTQYF
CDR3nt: TGTGCCAGCAGTTTAGAGGGACTAGACACGCAGTATTTT

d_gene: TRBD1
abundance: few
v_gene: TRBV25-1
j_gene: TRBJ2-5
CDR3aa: CASRHRGRGVETQYF
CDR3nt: TGTGCCAGCAGGCACAGGGGGCGCGGGGTAGAGACCCAGTACTTC

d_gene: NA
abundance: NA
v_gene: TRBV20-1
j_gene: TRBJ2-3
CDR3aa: CSVVGAPDASTDTQYF
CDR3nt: TGCAGTGTCGTTGGGGCCCCGGACGCAAGCACAGATACGCAGTATTTT

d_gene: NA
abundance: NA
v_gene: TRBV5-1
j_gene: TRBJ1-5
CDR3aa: CASSTGTPNQPQHF
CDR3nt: TGCGCCAGCTCAACCGGGACACCCAATCAGCCCCAGCATTTT

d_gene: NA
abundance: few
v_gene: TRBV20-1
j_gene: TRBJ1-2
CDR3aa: CSARDGGLPSALSGYTF
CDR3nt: TGCAGTGCTAGAGATGGGGGACTGCCGTCAGCTCTCTCCGGCTACACCTTC

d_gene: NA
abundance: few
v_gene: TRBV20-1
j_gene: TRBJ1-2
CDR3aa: CSPTLATASLYGYTF
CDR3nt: TGCAGCCCAACTTTGGCGACAGCTTCACTCTATGGCTACACCTTC

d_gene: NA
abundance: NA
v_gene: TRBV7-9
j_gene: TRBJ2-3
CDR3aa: CASSFTGLDTQYF
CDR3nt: TGTGCCAGCAGCTTTACCGGGTTAGATACGCAGTATTTT

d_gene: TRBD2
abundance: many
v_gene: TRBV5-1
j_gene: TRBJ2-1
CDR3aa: CASSPTGGGAHEQFF
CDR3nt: TGCGCCAGCAGCCCCACCGGCGGGGGGGCCCATGAGCAGTTCTTC

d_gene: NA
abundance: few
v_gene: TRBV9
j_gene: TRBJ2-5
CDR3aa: CASSVGQAPEETQYF
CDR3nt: TGTGCCAGCAGCGTAGGGCAGGCCCCCGAAGAGACCCAGTACTTC

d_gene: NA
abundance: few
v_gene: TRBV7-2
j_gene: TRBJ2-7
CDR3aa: CASSRQEGVYYEQYF
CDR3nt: TGTGCCAGCAGCCGCCAAGAGGGAGTATACTACGAGCAGTACTTC

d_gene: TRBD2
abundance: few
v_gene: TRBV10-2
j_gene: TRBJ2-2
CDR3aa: CASTSGGRKTGELFF
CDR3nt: TGCGCCAGTACTAGCGGGGGGAGGAAAACCGGGGAGCTGTTTTTT

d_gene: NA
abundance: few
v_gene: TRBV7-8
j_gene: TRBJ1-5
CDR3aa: CASSLESVYSNQPQHF
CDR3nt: TGTGCCAGCAGCTTAGAGTCAGTTTATAGCAATCAGCCCCAGCATTTT

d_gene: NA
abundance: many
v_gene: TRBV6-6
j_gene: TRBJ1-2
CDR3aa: CASSYDTRGGGYTF
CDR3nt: TGTGCCAGCAGTTATGACACCCGGGGTGGGGGCTACACCTTC

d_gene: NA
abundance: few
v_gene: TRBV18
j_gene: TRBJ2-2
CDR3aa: CASSPQENTGELFF
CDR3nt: TGTGCCAGCTCACCTCAGGAGAACACCGGGGAGCTGTTTTTT

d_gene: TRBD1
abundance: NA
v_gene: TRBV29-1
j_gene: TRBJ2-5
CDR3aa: CSGRQGPAGGQYF
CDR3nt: TGCAGCGGAAGACAGGGCCCAGCCGGTGGCCAGTACTTC

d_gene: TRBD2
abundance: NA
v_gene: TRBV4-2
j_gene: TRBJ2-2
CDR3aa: CASSPSPRGRDTGELFF
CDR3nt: TGTGCCAGCAGCCCATCCCCGCGGGGGAGAGACACCGGGGAGCTGTTTTTT

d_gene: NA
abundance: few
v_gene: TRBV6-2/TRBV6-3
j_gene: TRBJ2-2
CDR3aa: CASSPRAGELFF
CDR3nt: TGTGCCAGCAGTCCACGCGCCGGGGAGCTGTTTTTT

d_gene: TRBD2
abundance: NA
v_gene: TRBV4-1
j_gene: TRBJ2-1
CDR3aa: CASSQEARGGQFF
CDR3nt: TGCGCCAGCAGCCAAGAAGCGCGCGGGGGGCAGTTCTTC

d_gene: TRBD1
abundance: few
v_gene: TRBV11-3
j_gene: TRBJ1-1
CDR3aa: CASSLRDRGVQFF
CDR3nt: TGTGCCAGCAGCCTCCGGGACAGGGGAGTACAGTTCTTT

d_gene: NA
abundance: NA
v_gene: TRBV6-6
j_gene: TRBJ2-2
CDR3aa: CASSYNTNTGELFF
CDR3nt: TGTGCCAGCAGTTACAACACTAACACCGGGGAGCTGTTTTTT

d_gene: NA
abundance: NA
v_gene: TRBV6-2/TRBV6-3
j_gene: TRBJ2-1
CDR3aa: CASSYSRGGYPYNEQFF
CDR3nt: TGTGCCAGCAGTTACTCGAGGGGGGGGTACCCCTACAATGAGCAGTTCTTC

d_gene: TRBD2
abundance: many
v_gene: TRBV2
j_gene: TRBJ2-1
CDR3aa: CASSATSGGAHEQFF
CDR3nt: TGTGCCAGCAGTGCGACTAGCGGGGGGGCGCATGAGCAGTTCTTC

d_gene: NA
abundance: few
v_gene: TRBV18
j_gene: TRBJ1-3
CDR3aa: CASSPQAGSSGNTIYF
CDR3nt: TGTGCCAGCTCACCTCAGGCGGGGAGCTCTGGAAACACCATATATTTT

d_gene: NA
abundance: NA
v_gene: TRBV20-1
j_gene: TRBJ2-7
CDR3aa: CSAKKGGEQYF
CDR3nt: TGCAGTGCTAAAAAGGGTGGCGAGCAGTACTTC

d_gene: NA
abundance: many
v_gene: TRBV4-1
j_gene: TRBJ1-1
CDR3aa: CASSQEGRQINTEAFF
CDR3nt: TGCGCCAGCAGCCAAGAAGGTCGACAGATTAACACTGAAGCTTTCTTT

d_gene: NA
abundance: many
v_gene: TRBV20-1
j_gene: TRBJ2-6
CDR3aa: CSAVRDSGANVLTF
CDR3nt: TGCAGTGCTGTACGAGACTCTGGGGCCAACGTCCTGACTTTC

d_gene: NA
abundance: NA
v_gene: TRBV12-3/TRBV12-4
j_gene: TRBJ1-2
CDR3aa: CASSPQGTGYTF
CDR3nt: TGTGCCAGCAGCCCACAGGGAACGGGCTACACCTTC

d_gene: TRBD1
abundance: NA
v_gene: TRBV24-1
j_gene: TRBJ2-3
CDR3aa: CATSDTRTGSPDTQYF
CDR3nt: TGTGCCACCAGTGATACCCGGACAGGGTCCCCAGATACGCAGTATTTT

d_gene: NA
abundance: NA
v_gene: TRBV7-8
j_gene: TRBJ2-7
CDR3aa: CASSLSAGVWSYEQYF
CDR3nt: TGTGCCAGCAGCTTATCGGCAGGGGTTTGGTCCTACGAGCAGTACTTC

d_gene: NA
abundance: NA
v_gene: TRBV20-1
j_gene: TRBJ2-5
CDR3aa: CSATRLSQETQYF
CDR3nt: TGCAGTGCTACTCGACTCAGCCAAGAGACCCAGTACTTC

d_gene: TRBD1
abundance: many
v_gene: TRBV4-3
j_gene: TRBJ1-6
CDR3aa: CASSQQIPGTGWLPLHF
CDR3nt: TGCGCCAGCAGCCAACAAATTCCCGGGACAGGGTGGTTACCCCTCCACTTT

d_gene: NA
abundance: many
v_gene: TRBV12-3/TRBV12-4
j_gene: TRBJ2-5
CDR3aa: CASSLRGLGETQYF
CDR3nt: TGTGCCAGCAGTTTGAGGGGTTTAGGGGAGACCCAGTACTTC

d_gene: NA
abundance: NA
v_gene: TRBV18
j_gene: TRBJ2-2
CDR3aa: CASSPEVDWLFF
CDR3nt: TGTGCCAGCTCTCCAGAGGTAGACTGGCTGTTTTTT

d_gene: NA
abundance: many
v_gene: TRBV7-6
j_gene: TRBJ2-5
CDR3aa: CASSSLRRETQYF
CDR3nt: TGTGCCAGCAGCTCCCTCCGGAGAGAGACCCAGTACTTC

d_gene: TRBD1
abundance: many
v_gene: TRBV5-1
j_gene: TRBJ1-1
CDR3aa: CASSIGTGETEAFF
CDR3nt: TGCGCCAGCAGCATTGGGACAGGGGAAACTGAAGCTTTCTTT

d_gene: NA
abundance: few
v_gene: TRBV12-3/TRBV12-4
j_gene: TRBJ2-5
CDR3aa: CASRDSKETQYF
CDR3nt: TGTGCCAGCAGGGACAGTAAGGAGACCCAGTACTTC

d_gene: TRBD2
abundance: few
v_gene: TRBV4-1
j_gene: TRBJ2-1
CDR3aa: CASRVVGGGNNEQFF
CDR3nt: TGCGCCAGCCGAGTGGTTGGGGGGGGGAACAATGAGCAGTTCTTC

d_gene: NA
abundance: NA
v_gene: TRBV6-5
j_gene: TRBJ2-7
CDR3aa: CASSYRYGRAYEQYF
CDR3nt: TGTGCCAGCAGTTACAGGTACGGCAGGGCCTACGAGCAGTACTTC

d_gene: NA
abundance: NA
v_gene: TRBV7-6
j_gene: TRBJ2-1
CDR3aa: CASSLAQGIYNEQFF
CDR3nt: TGTGCCAGCAGCTTAGCTCAGGGGATCTACAATGAGCAGTTCTTC

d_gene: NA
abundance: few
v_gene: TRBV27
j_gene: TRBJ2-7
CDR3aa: CASSFSGAHEQYF
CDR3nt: TGTGCCAGCAGTTTCTCGGGGGCGCACGAGCAGTACTTC

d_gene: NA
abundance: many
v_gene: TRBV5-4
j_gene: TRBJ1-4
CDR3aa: CASSSGQNNEKLFF
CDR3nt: TGTGCCAGCAGCTCGGGACAAAATAATGAAAAACTGTTTTTT

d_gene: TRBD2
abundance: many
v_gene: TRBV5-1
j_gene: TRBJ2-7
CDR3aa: CASSERASGGAFEQYF
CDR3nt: TGCGCCAGCAGCGAGAGGGCTAGCGGGGGGGCCTTCGAGCAGTACTTC

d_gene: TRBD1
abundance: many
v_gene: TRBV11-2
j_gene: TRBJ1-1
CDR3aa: CASSPSTGKNTEAFF
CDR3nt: TGTGCCAGCAGCCCCTCGACAGGGAAGAACACTGAAGCTTTCTTT

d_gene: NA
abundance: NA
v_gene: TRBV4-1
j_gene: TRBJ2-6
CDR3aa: CASSRFVIGSSGANVLTF
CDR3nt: TGCGCCAGCAGCCGATTCGTTATAGGCTCCTCTGGGGCCAACGTCCTGACTTTC

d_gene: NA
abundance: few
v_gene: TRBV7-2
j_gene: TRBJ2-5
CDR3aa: CASSLAPGAETQYF
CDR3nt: TGTGCCAGCAGCTTGGCTCCAGGGGCGGAGACCCAGTACTTC